This T cell receptor (beta chain) was sequenced in a study of radiation and T cells in renal cell carcinoma. Measured with immunoSEQ multiplex PCR; TCRdb has only the in-frame clones, and not every one. The sample comprises about 130,000 clones, approximately 90% of which are singletons, and 12% rests with the top ten. Study-wide findings and caveats: In blood, top tumor clones expanded by 2 weeks, shrinking by 4.

CDR3 length: 13 residues. Germline CDR1 is SEHNR and CDR2 is FQNEAQ (reference sequence). The V end lost 11 bases, the J end lost 0 bases, and 13 bases lay between the germline ends. Noted time point: baseline pretreatment blood. Regarding treatment: 15 Gy SBRT to primary tumor, nephrectomy 4 weeks later. After SBRT, blood was collected at 2 and 4 weeks, plus baseline. The tumor was a clear cell renal cell carcinoma. This clone was counted between two and nine times. Antigen unknown. The starting material was blood, obtained from a patient whose treatment included radiotherapy and nephrectomy. This sequence originates from a woman aged 45-60 years with renal cell carcinoma. The chain combines TRBV7-9 with TRBJ1-1, with no clear D. The CDR3 loop reads CASVWEMNTEAFF. The CDR3 DNA reads as TGTGCCTCCGTCTGGGAGATGAACACTGAAGCTTTCTTT. Using reference TRBV7-9 and TRBJ1-1 for the parts outside the CDR3, the full variable domain is DTGVSQNPRHKITKRGQNVTFRCDPISEHNRLYWYRQTLGQGPEFLTYFQNEAQLEKSRLLSDRFSAERPKGSFSTLEIQRTEQGDSAMYLCASVWEMNTEAFFGQGTRLTVV.